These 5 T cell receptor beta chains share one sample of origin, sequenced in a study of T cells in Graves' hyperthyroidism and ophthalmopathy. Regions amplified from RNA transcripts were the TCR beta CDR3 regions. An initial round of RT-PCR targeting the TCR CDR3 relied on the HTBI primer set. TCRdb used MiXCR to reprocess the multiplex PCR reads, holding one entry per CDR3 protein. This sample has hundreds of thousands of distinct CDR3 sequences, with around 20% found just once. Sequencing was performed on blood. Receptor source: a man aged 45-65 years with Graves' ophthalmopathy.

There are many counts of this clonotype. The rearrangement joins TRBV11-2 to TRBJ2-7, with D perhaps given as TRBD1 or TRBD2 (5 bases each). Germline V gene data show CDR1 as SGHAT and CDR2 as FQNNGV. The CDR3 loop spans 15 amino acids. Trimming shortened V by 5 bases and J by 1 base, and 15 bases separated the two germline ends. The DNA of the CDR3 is TGTGCCAGCAGCGGCCGGGACGGGATTTCCTACGAGCAGTACTTC. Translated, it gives CASSGRDGISYEQYF.

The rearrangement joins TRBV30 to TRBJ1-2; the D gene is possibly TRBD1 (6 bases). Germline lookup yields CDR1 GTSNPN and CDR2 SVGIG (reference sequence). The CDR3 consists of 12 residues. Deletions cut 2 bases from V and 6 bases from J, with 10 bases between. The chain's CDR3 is CAWSTGAHGYTF. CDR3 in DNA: TGTGCCTGGAGTACGGGGGCACATGGCTACACCTTC.

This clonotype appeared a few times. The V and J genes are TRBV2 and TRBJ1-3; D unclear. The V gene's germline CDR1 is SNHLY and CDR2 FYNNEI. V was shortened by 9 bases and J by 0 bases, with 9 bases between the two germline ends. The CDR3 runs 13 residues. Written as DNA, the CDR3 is TGTGCCAGTAGACGGGACTCTGGAAACACCATATATTTT. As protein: CASRRDSGNTIYF.

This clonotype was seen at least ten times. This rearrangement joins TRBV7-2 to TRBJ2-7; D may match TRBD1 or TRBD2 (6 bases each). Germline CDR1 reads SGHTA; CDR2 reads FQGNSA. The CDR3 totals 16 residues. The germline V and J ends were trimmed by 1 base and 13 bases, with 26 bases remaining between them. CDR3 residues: CASSLDTGPRGSGAYF. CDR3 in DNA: TGTGCCAGCAGCTTAGATACCGGACCGAGGGGATCGGGGGCATACTTC.

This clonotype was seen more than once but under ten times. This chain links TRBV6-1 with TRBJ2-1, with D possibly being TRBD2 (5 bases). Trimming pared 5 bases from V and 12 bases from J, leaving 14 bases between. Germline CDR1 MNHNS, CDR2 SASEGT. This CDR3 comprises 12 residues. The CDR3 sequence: CASSSGSYVQFF. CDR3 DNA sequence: TGTGCCAGCAGTTCGGGAAGTTATGTGCAGTTCTTC.